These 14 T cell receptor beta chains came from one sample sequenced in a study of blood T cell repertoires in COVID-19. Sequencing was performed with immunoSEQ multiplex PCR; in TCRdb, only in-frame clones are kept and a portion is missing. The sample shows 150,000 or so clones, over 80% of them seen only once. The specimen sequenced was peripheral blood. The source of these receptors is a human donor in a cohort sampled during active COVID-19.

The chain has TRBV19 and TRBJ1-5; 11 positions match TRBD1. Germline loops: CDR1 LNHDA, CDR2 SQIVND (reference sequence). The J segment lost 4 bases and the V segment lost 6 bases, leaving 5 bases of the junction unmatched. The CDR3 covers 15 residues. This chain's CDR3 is CASSSGTGGNQPQHF. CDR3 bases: TGTGCCAGTAGCAGTGGGACAGGGGGGAATCAGCCCCAGCATTTT.

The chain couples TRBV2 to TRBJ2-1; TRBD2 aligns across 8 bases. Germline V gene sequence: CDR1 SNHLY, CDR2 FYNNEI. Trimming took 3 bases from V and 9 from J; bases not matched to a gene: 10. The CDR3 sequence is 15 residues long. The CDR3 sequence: CASSEEAGGRSEQFF. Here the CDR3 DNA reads TGTGCCAGCAGTGAGGAGGCGGGAGGCCGGAGTGAGCAGTTCTTC.

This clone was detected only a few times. CDR3 sequence (DNA): TGCGCCAGCACTGGGCAGGGGAGAACCGGGGAGCTGTTTTTT. Translated, it gives CASTGQGRTGELFF. The chain is built from TRBV5-1 and TRBJ2-2, with D maybe TRBD1 (6 bases). CDR3 size: 14 residues. Trimming pared 6 bases from V and 5 bases from J, leaving 14 bases between. CDR1 and CDR2 (germline): SGHRS, YFSETQ.

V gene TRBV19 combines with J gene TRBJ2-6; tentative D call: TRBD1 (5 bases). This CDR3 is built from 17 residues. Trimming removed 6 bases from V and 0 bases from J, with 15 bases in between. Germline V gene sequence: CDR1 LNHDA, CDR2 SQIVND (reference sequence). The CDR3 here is CASRNTGSPSGANVLTF. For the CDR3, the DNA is TGTGCCAGTAGGAACACAGGAAGTCCCTCTGGGGCCAACGTCCTGACTTTC.

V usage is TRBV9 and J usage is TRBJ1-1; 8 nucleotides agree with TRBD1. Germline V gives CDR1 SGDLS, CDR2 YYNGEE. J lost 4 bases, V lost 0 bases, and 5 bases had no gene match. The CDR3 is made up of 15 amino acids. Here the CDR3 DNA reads TGTGCCAGCAGCGTAGGTGCAGGGGGCACCACTGAAGCTTTCTTT. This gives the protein CASSVGAGGTTEAFF.

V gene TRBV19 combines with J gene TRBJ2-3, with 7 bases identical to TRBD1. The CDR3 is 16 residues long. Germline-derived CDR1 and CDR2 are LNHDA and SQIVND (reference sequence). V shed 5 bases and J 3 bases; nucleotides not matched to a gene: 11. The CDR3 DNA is TGTGCCAGTAGTTCCGCGACAGGGCCGAGAACAGATACGCAGTATTTT. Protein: CASSSATGPRTDTQYF.

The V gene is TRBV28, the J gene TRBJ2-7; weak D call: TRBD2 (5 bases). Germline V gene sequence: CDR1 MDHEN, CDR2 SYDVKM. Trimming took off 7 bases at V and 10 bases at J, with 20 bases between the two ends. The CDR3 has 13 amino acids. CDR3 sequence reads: CASTTVLEGPQYF. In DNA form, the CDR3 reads TGTGCCAGCACCACCGTCCTCGAGGGCCCTCAGTACTTC.

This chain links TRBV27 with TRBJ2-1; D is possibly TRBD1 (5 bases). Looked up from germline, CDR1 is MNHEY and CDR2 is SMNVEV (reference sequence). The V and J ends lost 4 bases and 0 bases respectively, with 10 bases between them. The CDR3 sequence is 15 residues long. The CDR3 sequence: CASSSYRSSYNEQFF. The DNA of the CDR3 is TGTGCCAGCAGTTCGTACAGGAGCTCCTACAATGAGCAGTTCTTC.

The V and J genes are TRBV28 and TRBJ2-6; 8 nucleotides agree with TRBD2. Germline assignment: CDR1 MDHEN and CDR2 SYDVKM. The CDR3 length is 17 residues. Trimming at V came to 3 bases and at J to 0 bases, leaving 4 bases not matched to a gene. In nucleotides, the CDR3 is TGTGCCAGCAGTTTCACGGCGGGGGGCTCTGGGGCCAACGTCCTGACTTTC. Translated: CASSFTAGGSGANVLTF.

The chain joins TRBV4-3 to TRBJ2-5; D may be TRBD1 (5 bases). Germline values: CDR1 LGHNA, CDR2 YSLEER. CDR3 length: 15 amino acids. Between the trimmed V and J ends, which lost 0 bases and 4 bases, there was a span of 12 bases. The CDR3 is CASSQEFRRGETQYF. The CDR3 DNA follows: TGCGCCAGCAGCCAAGAATTTCGTAGGGGAGAGACCCAGTACTTC.

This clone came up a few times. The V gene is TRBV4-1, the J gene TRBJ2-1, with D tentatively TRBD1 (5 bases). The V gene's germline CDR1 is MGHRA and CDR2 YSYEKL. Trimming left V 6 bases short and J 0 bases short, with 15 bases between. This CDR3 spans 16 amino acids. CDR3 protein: CASSTSLGASYNEQFF. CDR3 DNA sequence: TGCGCCAGCAGTACCTCCCTAGGGGCCTCCTACAATGAGCAGTTCTTC.

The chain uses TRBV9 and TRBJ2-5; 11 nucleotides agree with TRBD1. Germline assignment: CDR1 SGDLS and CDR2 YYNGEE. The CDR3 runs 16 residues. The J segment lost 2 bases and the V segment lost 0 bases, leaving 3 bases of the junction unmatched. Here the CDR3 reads CASSVGTGGYQETQYF. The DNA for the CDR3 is TGTGCCAGCAGCGTAGGGACAGGGGGCTATCAAGAGACCCAGTACTTC.

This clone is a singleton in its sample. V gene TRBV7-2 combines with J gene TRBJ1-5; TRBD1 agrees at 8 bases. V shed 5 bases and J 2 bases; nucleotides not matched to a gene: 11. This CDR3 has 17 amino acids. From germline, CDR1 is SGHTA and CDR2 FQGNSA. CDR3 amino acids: CASSEDRVRSGNQPQHF. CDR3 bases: TGTGCCAGCAGCGAGGACAGGGTAAGGAGCGGCAATCAGCCCCAGCATTTT.

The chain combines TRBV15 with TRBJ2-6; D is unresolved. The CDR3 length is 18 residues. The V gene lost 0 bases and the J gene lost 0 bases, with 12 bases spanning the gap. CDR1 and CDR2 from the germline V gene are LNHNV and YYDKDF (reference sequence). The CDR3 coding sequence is TGTGCCACCAGCAGAGATCTCCTTTCCCTCTCTGGGGCCAACGTCCTGACTTTC. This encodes CATSRDLLSLSGANVLTF.